This T cell receptor (beta chain) was captured by sequencing in a study of patients and donors after allogeneic stem cell transplantation. V lost 4 bases to trimming and J lost 8 bases, with 9 bases between them. CDR3 length: 12 amino acids. Germline V gives CDR1 SGHDT, CDR2 YYEEEE. Each CDR3 protein gets one entry after TCRdb re-called the RT-PCR reads with MiXCR. The sample yields about 110,000 distinct CDR3 sequences, around 33% seen once. The clonotype comes from a human donor who was either an allogeneic HSCT recipient or a stem cell or donor lymphocyte infusion donor (not recorded which). It is not recorded whose cells these are; they may come from a transplant donor. The sequencing input was blood, either unsorted or a sorted T cell fraction (not recorded which). The chain is built from TRBV5-6 and TRBJ1-4, with unresolved D. The CDR3 protein is CASSRGSEKLFF. The CDR3 nucleotides read TGTGCCAGCAGCCGCGGGTCGGAAAAACTGTTTTTT. Looking up the rest from reference TRBV5-6 and TRBJ1-4 gives the full variable domain: DAGVTQSPTHLIKTRGQQVTLRCSPKSGHDTVSWYQQALGQGPQFIFQYYEEEERQRGNFPDRFSGHQFPNYSSELNVNALLLGDSALYLCASSRGSEKLFFGSGTQLSVL.